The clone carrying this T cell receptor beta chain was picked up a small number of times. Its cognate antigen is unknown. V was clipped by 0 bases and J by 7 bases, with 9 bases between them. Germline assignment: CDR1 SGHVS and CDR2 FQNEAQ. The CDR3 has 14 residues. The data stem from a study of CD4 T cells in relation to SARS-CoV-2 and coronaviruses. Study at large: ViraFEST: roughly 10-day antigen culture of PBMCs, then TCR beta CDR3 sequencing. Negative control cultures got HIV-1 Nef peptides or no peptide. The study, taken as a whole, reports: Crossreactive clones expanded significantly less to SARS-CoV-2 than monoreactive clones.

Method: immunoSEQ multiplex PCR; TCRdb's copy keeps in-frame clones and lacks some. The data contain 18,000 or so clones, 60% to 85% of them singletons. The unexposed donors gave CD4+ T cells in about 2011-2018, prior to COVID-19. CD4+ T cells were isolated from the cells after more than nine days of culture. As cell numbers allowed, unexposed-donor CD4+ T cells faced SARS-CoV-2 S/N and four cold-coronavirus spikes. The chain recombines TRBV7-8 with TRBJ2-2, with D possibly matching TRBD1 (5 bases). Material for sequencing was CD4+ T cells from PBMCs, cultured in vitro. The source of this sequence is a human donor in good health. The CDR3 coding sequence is TGTGCCAGCAGCTTAGCAGGGGTCGACGGGGAGCTGTTTTTT. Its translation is CASSLAGVDGELFF. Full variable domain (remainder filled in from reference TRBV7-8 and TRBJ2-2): GAGVSQSPRYKVAKRGQDVALRCDPISGHVSLFWYQQALGQGPEFLTYFQNEAQLDKSGLPSDRFFAERPEGSVSTLKIQRTQQEDSAVYLCASSLAGVDGELFFGEGSRLTVL.